These 10 T cell receptor beta chains came from one sample sequenced in a study of molecular identifiers for immune sequencing clone quantification. TCRdb used MiXCR to reprocess the PCR reads, holding one entry per CDR3 protein. The table shows about 500,000 distinct CDR3 sequences, with about 22% occurring only once. The sample was naive CD8+ T cells from blood, with Jurkat cell RNA spiked in. Subset described: FACS-sorted CD8+CD4-CCR7+CD45RA+ naive T cells. Receptor source: a human donor in good health. Some libraries in this study had Jurkat cell RNA spiked in.

In this sample, this clonotype turned up many times. This chain links TRBV4-3 with TRBJ2-7; D is possibly TRBD1 (5 bases). V gave up 1 base and J gave up 5 bases, with 12 bases separating them. The germline CDR1 and CDR2 sequences are LGHNA and YSLEER. The CDR3 is made up of 14 amino acids. The CDR3 loop reads CASSQGIKGHEQYF. The DNA for the CDR3 is TGCGCCAGCAGCCAAGGGATTAAGGGGCACGAGCAGTACTTC.

This clonotype appeared many times. CDR3 amino acids: CASTTDRPDSGYGYTF. In DNA form, the CDR3 reads TGTGCCAGCACCACGGACAGGCCGGATAGTGGCTATGGCTACACCTTC. The chain is built from TRBV28 and TRBJ1-2; TRBD1 matches 7 bases. The CDR3 is 16 residues long. Germline V CDR1 and CDR2: MDHEN, SYDVKM. Unmatched junction bases numbered 15, after V lost 7 bases and J lost 4 bases.

V usage is TRBV9 and J usage is TRBJ1-2; no definite D call. From germline, CDR1 is SGDLS and CDR2 YYNGEE. This CDR3 spans 15 amino acids. V lost 7 bases to trimming and J lost 5 bases, with 21 bases between them. CDR3 sequence: CASGPGPDGAYGYTF. The CDR3 DNA follows: TGTGCCAGCGGTCCTGGGCCCGATGGAGCATATGGCTACACCTTC.

This chain links TRBV19 with TRBJ2-1; no definite D call. Trimming stripped 2 bases from V and 4 bases from J, with 12 bases between. Germline CDR1 reads LNHDA; CDR2 reads SQIVND (reference sequence). The CDR3 runs to 15 residues. The CDR3 spells CASSILLSSYNEQFF. The CDR3 nucleotides read TGTGCCAGTAGTATACTACTGTCCTCGTACAATGAGCAGTTCTTC.

As for this clonotype: Lacking the conserved final phenylalanine or tryptophan, this CDR3 likely reflects a read error. This chain links TRBV7-2 with TRBJ1-5; D may be TRBD1 (5 bases). Per the germline V gene, CDR1 is SGHTA and CDR2 is FQGNSA. CDR3 length: 16 residues. The DNA for the CDR3 is TGTGCCAACAGCCCGGACGAGGGGCGATGGAATCAGCCCCAGCATCTT. It yields the protein CANSPDEGRWNQPQHL.

This clonotype was observed a few times. This chain joins TRBV28 and TRBJ2-7; D is possibly TRBD1 (6 bases). Germline V gives CDR1 MDHEN, CDR2 SYDVKM. The CDR3 loop spans 15 amino acids. The germline V and J ends were trimmed by 6 bases and 1 base, with 16 bases remaining between them. The CDR3 sequence is CASSPLGAPSYEQYF. CDR3 nucleotide sequence: TGTGCCAGCAGCCCTCTGGGGGCCCCTTCCTACGAGCAGTACTTC.

CDR3 loop: CASSPAGTPWGETQYF. As DNA, the CDR3 is TGTGCCAGCAGCCCCGCGGGGACGCCGTGGGGAGAGACCCAGTACTTC. The chain carries TRBV6-2 or TRBV6-3 and TRBJ2-5; perhaps TRBD2 as D (6 bases). V lost 6 bases to trimming and J lost 4 bases, with 21 bases between them. Germline V gene lookup returns CDR1 MNHEY and CDR2 SVGEGT. This CDR3 is 16 amino acids long.

This clonotype was observed many times. The chain couples TRBV5-6 to TRBJ2-5, with 12 bases matching TRBD2. The CDR3 covers 19 residues. CDR1 and CDR2 (germline): SGHDT, YYEEEE. The trim removed 2 bases at V and 1 base at J, leaving 12 bases unmatched. In nucleotides, the CDR3 is TGTGCCAGCAGCTTAGCTAGCGGGGGGGCCGAAAGTGGCCAAGAGACCCAGTACTTC. It translates to CASSLASGGAESGQETQYF.

This clonotype was seen many times. The genes are TRBV6-1 and TRBJ1-5, with D possibly matching TRBD1 (5 bases). Germline CDR1 MNHNS, CDR2 SASEGT. This CDR3 comprises 13 residues. Trimming removed 6 bases at V and 1 base at J, with 7 bases between. CDR3 sequence: CASRGRSNQPQHF. The CDR3 DNA sequence: TGTGCCAGCAGGGGACGGAGCAATCAGCCCCAGCATTTT.

This chain links TRBV19 with TRBJ2-7, with TRBD2 identical over 9 bases. The V gene's germline CDR1 is LNHDA and CDR2 SQIVND (reference sequence). V shed 1 base and J 3 bases; nucleotides not matched to a gene: 4. This CDR3 contains 15 residues. This chain's CDR3 is CASSIVLAGSYEQYF. DNA for the CDR3: TGTGCCAGTAGTATAGTCCTAGCGGGGAGCTACGAGCAGTACTTC.